Listed here are 20 T cell receptor beta chains from one sample, sequenced in a study of CD8 T cells in ankylosing spondylitis. TCRdb re-called the 5' RACE reads through MiXCR, storing one row per CDR3 protein. This table holds around 140,000 distinct CDR3 sequences, more than 9.5% found once. Sequences were obtained from blood, either unsorted or a sorted T cell fraction (not recorded which). These receptor sequences come from a female donor with ankylosing spondylitis or in good health (not recorded which).

This clonotype appeared many times. The chain uses TRBV5-1 and TRBJ2-2; the D is unclear. Germline CDR1 reads SGHRS; CDR2 reads YFSETQ. Trimming took 0 bases from V and 2 from J, leaving 5 bases between them. The CDR3 consists of 14 residues. CDR3 bases: TGCGCCAGCAGCTTGGGACCTAACACCGGGGAGCTGTTTTTT. The encoded protein is CASSLGPNTGELFF.

In this sample, this clonotype turned up many times. The junction and the germline gene differ at one end; a read error may be behind it. J is TRBJ2-1 and V is TRBV11-2, with 10 bases lining up with TRBD2. CDR3 length equals 16 residues. CDR1 is SGHAT, CDR2 FQNNGV, per germline. The CDR3 DNA reads as TGTGCCAGCAGACGGAGCGGGGGGGCCTTCTACATTGAGCAGTTCTTC. The encoded protein is CASRRSGGAFYIEQFF.

This clonotype was observed at least ten times. This chain links TRBV5-1 with TRBJ1-5; D ambiguous. The germline V and J ends were trimmed by 0 bases and 2 bases, with 9 bases remaining between them. Germline CDR1 is SGHRS and CDR2 is YFSETQ. CDR3 length: 15 residues. CDR3 residues: CASSLEGLRNQPQHF. Here the CDR3 DNA reads TGCGCCAGCAGCTTGGAGGGTTTACGCAATCAGCCCCAGCATTTT.

This clonotype has ten or more counts. This chain links TRBV12-3 or TRBV12-4 with TRBJ2-7; D remains ambiguous. The CDR3 extends over 12 amino acids. Trimming left V 1 base short and J 2 bases short, with 3 bases between. CDR3 sequence: CASSLVPYEQYF. In nucleotides, the CDR3 is TGTGCCAGCAGTTTAGTCCCCTACGAGCAGTACTTC.

This clonotype was recorded at least ten times. The chain joins TRBV5-5 to TRBJ1-1; no clear D. Trimming cost V 4 bases and J 1 base, with 14 bases left between them. The CDR3 is 15 amino acids. Germline CDR1 is SGHKS and CDR2 is YYEKEE (reference sequence). CDR3 in DNA: TGTGCCAGCAGCGAACGGGTCACATGGAACACTGAAGCTTTCTTT. The encoded protein is CASSERVTWNTEAFF.

This chain joins TRBV11-1 and TRBJ1-6; perhaps TRBD1 as D (5 bases). Germline V gene lookup returns CDR1 SGHAT and CDR2 FQDESV (reference sequence). This CDR3 contains 15 residues. The ends were cut back, 5 bases at V and 7 bases at J, with 15 bases in the middle. CDR3 nucleotides: TGTGCCAGCAGCCTCGGCCGAGACAGCAATTCACCCCTCCACTTT. Translating gives CASSLGRDSNSPLHF.

The chain carries TRBV6-2 or TRBV6-3 and TRBJ1-5; D might be TRBD1 (5 bases). The CDR3 is 14 residues long. The germline V gene has CDR1 MNHEY and CDR2 SVGEGT. The germline V and J ends were trimmed by 0 bases and 9 bases, with 12 bases remaining between them. The CDR3 nucleotides are TGTGCCAGCAGTTACTCGTTAGGGGCCTGGCCCCAGCATTTT. It yields the protein CASSYSLGAWPQHF.

The chain recombines TRBV7-9 with TRBJ1-4; 8 bases are a match to TRBD1. The CDR3 covers 17 residues. Germline CDR1 is SEHNR and CDR2 is FQNEAQ (reference sequence). The junction had 8 bases not matched to a gene; V was cut back by 4 bases and J by 1 base. The CDR3 region is CASSSWTGLVTNEKLFF. The CDR3 DNA is TGTGCCAGCAGCTCGTGGACAGGGCTTGTAACTAATGAAAAACTGTTTTTT.

To note about this clonotype: A much larger clone is a single base away; this may be a read error. V is TRBV5-8 and J is TRBJ2-6; 8 nucleotides line up with TRBD1. This CDR3 has 17 amino acids. From germline, CDR1 is SGHTS and CDR2 YDEGEE. For the CDR3, the DNA is TGTGCCGGCAGCACCGGGACAGGATTCTCTGGGGCCAACGTCCTGACTTTC. Encoded protein: CAGSTGTGFSGANVLTF.

This clonotype was seen ten or more times. This chain uses TRBV11-2 with TRBJ2-3; D is undetermined. Germline V gene sequence: CDR1 SGHAT, CDR2 FQNNGV. V was trimmed by 3 bases and J by 1 base, leaving 8 bases between them. The CDR3 spans 14 residues. CDR3 nucleotide sequence: TGTGCCAGCAGCTTGAGACCAGGCACAGATACGCAGTATTTT. The encoded protein is CASSLRPGTDTQYF.

This clonotype was recorded at least ten times. This sequence joins TRBV9 and TRBJ2-7, with D perhaps TRBD1 (6 bases). V was pared by 4 bases and J by 2 bases, with 16 bases between. This CDR3 contains 15 residues. Germline-derived CDR1 and CDR2 are SGDLS and YYNGEE. CDR3 amino acids: CASSQAWGPTYEQYF. The CDR3, as DNA: TGTGCCAGCAGCCAAGCCTGGGGGCCAACCTACGAGCAGTACTTC.

Remarks on this clonotype: A much larger clone lies a single base off, so this may be a read error. The chain couples TRBV29-1 to TRBJ1-1; a weak D match, TRBD1 (6 bases). With 8 bases removed from V and 7 bases from J, the gap between germline ends came to 17 bases. Germline-derived CDR1 and CDR2 are SQVTM and ANQGSEA. The CDR3 length is 12 residues. CDR3 protein: CSSRGGRIEAFF. As DNA, the CDR3 is TGCAGCAGTCGAGGGGGAAGGATTGAAGCTTTCTTT.

This clonotype was found many times. The chain is built from TRBV20-1 and TRBJ1-6; D unclear. The germline V gene encodes CDR1 DFQATT and CDR2 SNEGSKA (reference sequence). Trimming shortened V by 1 base and J by 4 bases, and 8 bases separated the two germline ends. The CDR3 loop spans 14 amino acids. The CDR3 DNA reads as TGCAGTGCTAGAGCGGGCGGATATAATTCACCCCTCCACTTT. Encoded protein: CSARAGGYNSPLHF.

V is TRBV24-1 and J is TRBJ1-1; D unclear. The V gene lost 4 bases and the J gene lost 8 bases, with 4 bases spanning the gap. The CDR3 is 10 amino acids. Germline CDR1 is KGHDR and CDR2 is SFDVKD. The CDR3 loop reads CATSDSEAFF. The CDR3 DNA is TGTGCCACCAGTGACTCCGAAGCTTTCTTT.

This clonotype has a count of ten or more. The chain carries TRBV3-1 and TRBJ2-1, with 14 positions matching TRBD2. The CDR3 totals 19 residues. The germline CDR1 and CDR2 sequences are LGHDT and YNNKEL (reference sequence). The V and J ends lost 9 bases and 0 bases, in that order; junction bases with no gene match: 13. Here the CDR3 DNA reads TGTGCCAGTAGACGACTAGCGGGAGGGTCTTTGGGCTCCTACAATGAGCAGTTCTTC. Its protein is CASRRLAGGSLGSYNEQFF.

This clonotype was detected many times. The chain carries TRBV10-3 and TRBJ1-2; D is uncertain. The germline V gene has CDR1 ENHRY and CDR2 SYGVKD. The CDR3 is 10 amino acids. V was cut by 10 bases and J by 3 bases, with 6 bases left in between. The CDR3 protein is CATADYGYTF. The CDR3 DNA is TGTGCCACCGCGGACTATGGCTACACCTTC.

This clonotype was seen repeatedly, ten times or more. The chain's CDR3 is CSAPTSGRYEQYF. The DNA for the CDR3 is TGCAGTGCTCCTACTAGCGGGAGATACGAGCAGTACTTC. V is TRBV20-1 and J is TRBJ2-7; 11 nucleotides match TRBD2. There are 13 residues in the CDR3. After removal of 5 bases from V and 4 bases from J, the junction contained 4 bases not matched to a gene. Germline values: CDR1 DFQATT, CDR2 SNEGSKA (reference sequence).

This clonotype was seen ten or more times. The chain uses TRBV12-3 or TRBV12-4 and TRBJ2-3, with D perhaps TRBD2 (5 bases). The CDR3 runs 15 residues. V shed 3 bases and J shed 4 bases, with 14 bases lying between them. The CDR3 nucleotides read TGTGCCAGCAGTTTGGGCCCCGGAGGCGCAGATACGCAGTATTTT. Protein product: CASSLGPGGADTQYF.

This clonotype appeared many times. The chain couples TRBV5-5 to TRBJ2-3; 7 nucleotides match TRBD1. Losses at the gene ends were 4 bases for V and 3 bases for J; bases not matched to a gene: 8. There are 15 residues in the CDR3. Germline CDR1 SGHKS, CDR2 YYEKEE (reference sequence). The CDR3 DNA sequence: TGTGCCAGCAGCATCCCGACAGGGTTGACAGATACGCAGTATTTT. It is translated as CASSIPTGLTDTQYF.

This clonotype was counted ten times or more. The gene calls are TRBV12-3 or TRBV12-4 and TRBJ1-2; D remains unclear. The germline V and J ends were trimmed by 5 bases and 8 bases, with 12 bases remaining between them. The CDR3 sequence is 12 residues long. This chain's CDR3 is CASSPQKVGYTF. In DNA, the CDR3 is TGTGCCAGCAGTCCTCAGAAAGTAGGCTACACCTTC.